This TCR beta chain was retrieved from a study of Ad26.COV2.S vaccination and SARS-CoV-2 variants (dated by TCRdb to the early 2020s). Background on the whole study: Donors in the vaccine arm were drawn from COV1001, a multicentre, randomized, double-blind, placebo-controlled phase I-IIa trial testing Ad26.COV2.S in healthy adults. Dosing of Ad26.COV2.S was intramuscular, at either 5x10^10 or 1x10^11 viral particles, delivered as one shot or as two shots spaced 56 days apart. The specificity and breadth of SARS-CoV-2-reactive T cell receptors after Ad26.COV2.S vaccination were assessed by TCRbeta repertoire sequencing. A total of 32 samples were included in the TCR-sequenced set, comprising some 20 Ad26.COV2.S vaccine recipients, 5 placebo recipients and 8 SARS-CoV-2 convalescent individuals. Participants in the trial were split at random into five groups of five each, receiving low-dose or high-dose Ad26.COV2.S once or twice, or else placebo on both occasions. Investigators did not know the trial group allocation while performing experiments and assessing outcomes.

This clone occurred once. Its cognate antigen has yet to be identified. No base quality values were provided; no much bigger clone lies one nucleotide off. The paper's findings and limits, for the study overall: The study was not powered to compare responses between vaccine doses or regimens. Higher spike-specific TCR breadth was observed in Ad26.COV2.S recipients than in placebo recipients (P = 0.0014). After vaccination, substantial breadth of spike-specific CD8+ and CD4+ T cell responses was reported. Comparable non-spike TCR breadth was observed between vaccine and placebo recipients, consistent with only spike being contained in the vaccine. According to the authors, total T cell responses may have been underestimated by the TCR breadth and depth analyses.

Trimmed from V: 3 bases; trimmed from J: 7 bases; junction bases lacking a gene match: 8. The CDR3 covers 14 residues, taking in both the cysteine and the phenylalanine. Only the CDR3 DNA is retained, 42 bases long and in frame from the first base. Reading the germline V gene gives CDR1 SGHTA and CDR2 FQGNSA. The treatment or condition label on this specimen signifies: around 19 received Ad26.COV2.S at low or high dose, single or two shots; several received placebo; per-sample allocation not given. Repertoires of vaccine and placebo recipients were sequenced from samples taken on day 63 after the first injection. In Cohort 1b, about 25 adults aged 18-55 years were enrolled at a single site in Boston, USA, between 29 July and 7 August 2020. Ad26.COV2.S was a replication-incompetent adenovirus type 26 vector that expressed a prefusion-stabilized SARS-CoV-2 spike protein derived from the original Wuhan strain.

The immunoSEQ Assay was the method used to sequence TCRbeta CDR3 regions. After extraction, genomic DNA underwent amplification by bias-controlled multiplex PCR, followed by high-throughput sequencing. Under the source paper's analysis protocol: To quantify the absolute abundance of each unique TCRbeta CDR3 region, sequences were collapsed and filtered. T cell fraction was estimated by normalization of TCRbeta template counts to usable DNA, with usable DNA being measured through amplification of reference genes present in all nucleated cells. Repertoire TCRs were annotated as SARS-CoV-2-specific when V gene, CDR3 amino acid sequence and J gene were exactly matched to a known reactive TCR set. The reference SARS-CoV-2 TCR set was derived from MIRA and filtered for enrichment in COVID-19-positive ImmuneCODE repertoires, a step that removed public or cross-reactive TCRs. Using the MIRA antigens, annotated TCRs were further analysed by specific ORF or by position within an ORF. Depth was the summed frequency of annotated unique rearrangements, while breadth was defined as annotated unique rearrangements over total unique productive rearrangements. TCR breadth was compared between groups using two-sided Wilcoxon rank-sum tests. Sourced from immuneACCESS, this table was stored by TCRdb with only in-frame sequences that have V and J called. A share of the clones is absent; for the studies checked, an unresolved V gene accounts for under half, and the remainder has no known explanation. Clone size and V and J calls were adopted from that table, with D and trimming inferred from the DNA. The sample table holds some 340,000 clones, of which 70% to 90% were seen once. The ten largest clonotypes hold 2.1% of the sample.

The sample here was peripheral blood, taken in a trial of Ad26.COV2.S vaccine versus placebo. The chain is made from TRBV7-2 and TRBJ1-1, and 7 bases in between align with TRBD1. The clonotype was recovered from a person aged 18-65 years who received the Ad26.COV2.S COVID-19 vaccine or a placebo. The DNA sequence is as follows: TGTGCCAGCAGCTTCGGACAGGCGATCGGTGAAGCTTTCTTT. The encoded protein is CASSFGQAIGEAFF.